One and the same sample provided the 4 T cell receptor beta chains below, sequenced in a study of CD8+ T cells in alopecia areata. Reverse transcription of extracted RNA yielded cDNA, which provided the sequencing template. Sequencing used immunoSEQ multiplex PCR; TCRdb keeps in-frame clones, though not all of them. Among around 300,000 clones listed, about 60% were seen once. The sample's treatment: oral pan-JAK inhibitor, 5-10 mg twice daily. Sequenced here: CD4+ T cells sorted from blood, sampled at week 52, from a patient treated with tofacitinib. These receptors were taken from a human donor with alopecia areata.

This chain links TRBV13 with TRBJ1-1; D unclear. Germline-derived CDR1 and CDR2 are PRHDT and FYEKMQ (reference sequence). V was shortened by 1 base and J by 1 base, with 7 bases between the two germline ends. There are 14 residues in the CDR3. As DNA, the CDR3 is TGTGCCAGCAGCTTAGTCCCCCGGAACACTGAAGCTTTCTTT. This encodes CASSLVPRNTEAFF.

This clone was seen more than once but under ten times. V usage is TRBV7-9 and J usage is TRBJ1-1, with D possibly TRBD1 on 5 matching bases. The CDR3 runs to 14 residues. Germline-derived CDR1 and CDR2 are SEHNR and FQNEAQ (reference sequence). The ends were cut back, 6 bases at V and 1 base at J, with 12 bases in the middle. The CDR3 DNA reads TGTGCCAGCAGGATCGCGACAGCGAACACTGAAGCTTTCTTT. Amino acid sequence: CASRIATANTEAFF.

The rearrangement links TRBV19 to TRBJ2-7, with TRBD2 as a possible D gene (6 bases). V was pared by 3 bases and J by 5 bases, with 14 bases between. The CDR3 has 14 residues. Germline-derived CDR1 and CDR2 are LNHDA and SQIVND (reference sequence). This chain's CDR3 is CASSIKGLGDEQYF. The CDR3 region has the DNA TGTGCCAGTAGTATCAAGGGACTGGGTGACGAGCAGTACTTC.

This clone was counted between two and nine times. The V gene is TRBV11-1, the J gene TRBJ2-6; TRBD1 matches at 7 bases. The trim removed 4 bases at V and 2 bases at J, leaving 2 bases unmatched. Germline CDR1 SGHAT, CDR2 FQDESV (reference sequence). The length of the CDR3 is 15 residues. Here the CDR3 reads CASSSQGAGANVLTF. In DNA form, the CDR3 reads TGTGCCAGCAGCTCCCAGGGGGCTGGGGCCAACGTCCTGACTTTC.